This TCR beta chain was profiled in a study of PD-1 blockade in classical Hodgkin lymphoma. This clone was recorded only once. Its target is unknown. Every single patient, without exception, relapsed after autologous stem cell transplantation, and brentuximab vedotin exposure varied. Best overall response was complete response, partial response or progressive disease in these relapsed/refractory classical Hodgkin lymphoma patients. Study-wide results and caveats: Partial responders and progressors had significantly lower baseline TCR diversity.

Sequenced by immunoSEQ multiplex PCR; TCRdb stores in-frame clones only, minus some. The table has about 10,000 clones, roughly 76% seen once. The germline CDR1 and CDR2 sequences are MNHEY and SVGAGI. V dropped 7 bases and J dropped 4; count of bases not matched to a gene: 8. The CDR3 sequence is 14 residues long. This TCR was recovered from a human donor with classical Hodgkin lymphoma. The chain has TRBV6-5 and TRBJ2-7; 9 positions agree with TRBD2. Sample: peripheral blood mononuclear cells (PBMCs), taken at baseline. The CDR3 nucleotides read TGTGCCAGCACTAATAGCGGGAGCAAGTACGAGCAGTACTTC. This sequence encodes CASTNSGSKYEQYF.